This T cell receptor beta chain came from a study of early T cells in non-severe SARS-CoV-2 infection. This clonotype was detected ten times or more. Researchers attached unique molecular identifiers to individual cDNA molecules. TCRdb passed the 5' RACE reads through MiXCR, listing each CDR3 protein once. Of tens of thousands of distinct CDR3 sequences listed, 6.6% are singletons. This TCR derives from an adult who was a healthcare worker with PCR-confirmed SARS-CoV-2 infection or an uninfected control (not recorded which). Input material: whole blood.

CDR3 sequence: CASSLSTVSYEQYF. The CDR3 DNA sequence: TGTGCCAGCAGTTTATCGACAGTATCCTACGAGCAGTACTTC. The V gene is TRBV28, the J gene TRBJ2-7; perhaps TRBD1 as D (5 bases). V lost 1 base, J lost 1 base, and 8 bases lay in between. This CDR3 comprises 14 residues. Germline CDR1 MDHEN, CDR2 SYDVKM. Full variable domain (missing parts from reference TRBV28 and TRBJ2-7): DVKVTQSSRYLVKRTGEKVFLECVQDMDHENMFWYRQDPGLGLRLIYFSYDVKMKEKGDIPEGYSVSREKKERFSLILESASTNQTSMYLCASSLSTVSYEQYFGPGTRLTVT.